One sample yielded the 9 T cell receptor beta chains listed below, sequenced in a study of T cell responses to AZD1222 COVID-19 vaccine. Assay: immunoSEQ multiplex PCR; the TCRdb copy retains only in-frame clones and omits some. The repertoire has around 100,000 clones, roughly 89% of them found once; the top ten carry roughly 8.1%. The sample here was peripheral blood, taken on day 0 of AZD1222 vaccination. The receptors derive from an adult in good health.

The chain employs TRBV3-1 (or the pseudogene TRBV3-2) and TRBJ2-3, with a possible D match to TRBD2 (5 bases). This CDR3 is 16 amino acids long. CDR1 and CDR2 from the germline V gene are LGHDT and YNNKEL (reference sequence). Between the trimmed V and J ends, which lost 0 bases and 1 base, there was a span of 11 bases. CDR3 nucleotides: TGTGCCAGCAGCCAAGACCCGGCGGGTGGCACAGATACGCAGTATTTT. Its protein is CASSQDPAGGTDTQYF.

The chain combines TRBV19 with TRBJ2-7; no reliable D call. V lost 5 bases and J lost 1, with 12 bases in between. Germline CDR1 is LNHDA and CDR2 is SQIVND (reference sequence). The CDR3 has 14 amino acids. This CDR3 reads CASSAPGRSYEQYF. CDR3 nucleotides: TGTGCCAGTAGTGCCCCAGGAAGATCCTACGAGCAGTACTTC. Filled out from reference TRBV19 and TRBJ2-7, the complete variable domain reads DGGITQSPKYLFRKEGQNVTLSCEQNLNHDAMYWYRQDPGQGLRLIYYSQIVNDFQKGDIAEGYSVSREKKESFPLTVTSAQKNPTAFYLCASSAPGRSYEQYFGPGTRLTVT.

This clone has only one observation. The chain carries TRBV7-9 and TRBJ1-4; D unresolved. Germline V gene lookup returns CDR1 SEHNR and CDR2 FQNEAQ (reference sequence). The CDR3 length is 13 residues. Trimming took 0 bases from V and 11 from J, leaving 10 bases between them. In nucleotides, the CDR3 is TGTGCCAGCAGCTTAGCAGGGAAGGAGAAACTGTTTTTT. Protein sequence: CASSLAGKEKLFF. The whole variable domain, filled in from reference TRBV7-9 and TRBJ1-4, reads DTGVSQNPRHKITKRGQNVTFRCDPISEHNRLYWYRQTLGQGPEFLTYFQNEAQLEKSRLLSDRFSAERPKGSFSTLEIQRTEQGDSAMYLCASSLAGKEKLFFGSGTQLSVL.

V gene TRBV25-1 combines with J gene TRBJ1-5, with D possibly matching TRBD1 (6 bases). Trimming shortened V by 2 bases and J by 7 bases, and 12 bases separated the two germline ends. This CDR3 contains 14 residues. Germline V CDR1 and CDR2: MGHDK, SYGVNS. The CDR3 DNA follows: TGTGCCAGCAGTGAAGGGGGCGCAGCGCAGCCCCAGCATTTT. This encodes CASSEGGAAQPQHF. The full variable domain, with the rest looked up from reference TRBV25-1 and TRBJ1-5, is EADIYQTPRYLVIGTGKKITLECSQTMGHDKMYWYQQDPGMELHLIHYSYGVNSTEKGDLSSESTVSRIRTEHFPLTLESARPSHTSQYLCASSEGGAAQPQHFGDGTRLSIL.

CDR3 protein: CASSRPAVSNEKLFF. The CDR3 DNA follows: TGCGCCAGCAGTCGCCCGGCGGTGAGTAATGAAAAACTGTTTTTT. The chain employs TRBV23-1 and TRBJ1-4; no definite D call. TRBV23-1 is an ORF, with its function uncertain. The CDR3 has 15 residues. With 4 bases removed from V and 4 bases from J, the gap between germline ends came to 13 bases.

This chain uses TRBV6-1 with TRBJ1-3; D remains ambiguous. V lost 1 base and J lost 0, with 10 bases in between. CDR1 and CDR2 from the germline V gene are MNHNS and SASEGT. The CDR3 is 16 amino acids. The CDR3 nucleotides are TGTGCCAGCAGTGAAGATGTGTGGAGCTCTGGAAACACCATATATTTT. Translation: CASSEDVWSSGNTIYF.

The chain employs TRBV4-3 and TRBJ1-6; 7 bases match TRBD1. J was trimmed by 2 bases and V by 2 bases; bases with no gene match: 12. The germline gives CDR1 LGHNA, CDR2 YSLEER. The CDR3 totals 19 residues. CDR3 sequence reads: CASSQYVAGGSTYNSPLHF. CDR3 bases: TGCGCCAGCAGCCAATACGTGGCAGGGGGGTCAACCTATAATTCACCCCTCCACTTT.

The V gene is TRBV7-9, the J gene TRBJ1-4; D is unclear. From germline, CDR1 is SEHNR and CDR2 FQNEAQ (reference sequence). Trimming removed 1 base at V and 8 bases at J, with 11 bases between. The CDR3 length is 14 residues. The CDR3 DNA is TGTGCCAGCAGCTTAGGAGGCAGTAGCGAAAAACTGTTTTTT. This translates into CASSLGGSSEKLFF.

The chain joins TRBV6-1 to TRBJ2-1, with 12 nucleotides matching TRBD1. J lost 9 bases, V lost 10 bases, and 7 bases had no gene match. The V gene's germline CDR1 is MNHNS and CDR2 SASEGT. The CDR3 sequence is 13 residues long. DNA for the CDR3: TGTGCCACCGTTGGGACAGGGGGCGCTGAGCAGTTCTTC. The encoded protein is CATVGTGGAEQFF.